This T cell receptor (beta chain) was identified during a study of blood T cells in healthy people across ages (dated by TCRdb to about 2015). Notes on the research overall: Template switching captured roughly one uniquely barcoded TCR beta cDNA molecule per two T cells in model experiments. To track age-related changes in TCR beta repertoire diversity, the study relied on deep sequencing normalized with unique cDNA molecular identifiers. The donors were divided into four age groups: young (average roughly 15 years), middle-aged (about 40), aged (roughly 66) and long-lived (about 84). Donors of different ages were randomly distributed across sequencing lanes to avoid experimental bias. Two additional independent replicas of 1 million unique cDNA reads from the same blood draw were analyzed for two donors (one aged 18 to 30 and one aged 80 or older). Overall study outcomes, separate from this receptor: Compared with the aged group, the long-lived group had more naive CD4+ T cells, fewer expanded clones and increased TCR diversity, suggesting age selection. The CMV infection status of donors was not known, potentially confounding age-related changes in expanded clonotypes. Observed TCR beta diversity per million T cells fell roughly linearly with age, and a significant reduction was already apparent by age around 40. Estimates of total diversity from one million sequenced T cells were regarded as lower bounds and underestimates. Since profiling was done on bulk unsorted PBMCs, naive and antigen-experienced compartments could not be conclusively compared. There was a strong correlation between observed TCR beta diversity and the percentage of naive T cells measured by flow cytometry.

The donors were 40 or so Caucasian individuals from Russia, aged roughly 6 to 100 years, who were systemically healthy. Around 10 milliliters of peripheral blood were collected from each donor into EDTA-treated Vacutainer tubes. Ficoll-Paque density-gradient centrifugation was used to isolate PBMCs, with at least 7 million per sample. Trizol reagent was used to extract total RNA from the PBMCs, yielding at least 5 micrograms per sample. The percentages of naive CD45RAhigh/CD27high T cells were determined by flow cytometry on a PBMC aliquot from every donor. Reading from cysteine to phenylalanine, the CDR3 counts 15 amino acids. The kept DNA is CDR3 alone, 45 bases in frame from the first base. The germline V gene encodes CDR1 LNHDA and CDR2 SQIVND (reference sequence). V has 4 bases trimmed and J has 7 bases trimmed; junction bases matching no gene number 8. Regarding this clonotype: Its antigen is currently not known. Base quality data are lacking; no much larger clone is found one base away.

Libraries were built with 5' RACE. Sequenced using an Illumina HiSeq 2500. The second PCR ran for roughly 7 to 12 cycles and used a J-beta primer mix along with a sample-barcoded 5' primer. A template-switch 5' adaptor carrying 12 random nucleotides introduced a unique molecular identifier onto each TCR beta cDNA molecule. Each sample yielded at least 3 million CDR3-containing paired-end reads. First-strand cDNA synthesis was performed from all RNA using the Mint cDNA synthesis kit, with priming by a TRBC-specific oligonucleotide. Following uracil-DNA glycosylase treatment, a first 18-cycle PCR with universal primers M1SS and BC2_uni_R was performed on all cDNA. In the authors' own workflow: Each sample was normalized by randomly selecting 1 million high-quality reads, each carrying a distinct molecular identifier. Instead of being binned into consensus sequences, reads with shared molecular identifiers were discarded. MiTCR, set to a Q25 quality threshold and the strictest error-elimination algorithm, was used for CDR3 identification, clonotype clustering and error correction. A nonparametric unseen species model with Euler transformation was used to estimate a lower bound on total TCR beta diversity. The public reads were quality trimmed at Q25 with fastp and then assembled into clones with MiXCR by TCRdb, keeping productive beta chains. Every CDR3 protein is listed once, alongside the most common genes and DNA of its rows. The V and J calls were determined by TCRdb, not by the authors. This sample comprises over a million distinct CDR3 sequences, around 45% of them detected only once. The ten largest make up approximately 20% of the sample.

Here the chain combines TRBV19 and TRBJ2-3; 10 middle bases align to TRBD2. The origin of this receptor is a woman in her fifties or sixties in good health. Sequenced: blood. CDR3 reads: CASSTEREGQNTQYF. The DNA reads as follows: TGTGCCAGTAGTACGGAGCGGGAGGGCCAGAATACGCAGTATTTT.